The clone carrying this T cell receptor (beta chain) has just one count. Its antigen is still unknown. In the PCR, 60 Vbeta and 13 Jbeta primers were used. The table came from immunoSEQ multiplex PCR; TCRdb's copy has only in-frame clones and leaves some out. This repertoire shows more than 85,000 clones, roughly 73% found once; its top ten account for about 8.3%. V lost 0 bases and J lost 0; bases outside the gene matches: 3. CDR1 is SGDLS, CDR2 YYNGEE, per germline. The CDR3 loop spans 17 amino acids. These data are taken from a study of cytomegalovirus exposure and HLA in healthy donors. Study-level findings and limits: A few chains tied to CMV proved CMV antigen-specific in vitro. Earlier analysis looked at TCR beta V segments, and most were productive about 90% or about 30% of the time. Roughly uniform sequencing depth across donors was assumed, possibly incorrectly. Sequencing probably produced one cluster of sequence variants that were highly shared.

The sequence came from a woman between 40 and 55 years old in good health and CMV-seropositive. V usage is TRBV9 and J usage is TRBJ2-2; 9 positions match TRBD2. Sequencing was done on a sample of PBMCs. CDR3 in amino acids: CASSVELAGTNTGELFF. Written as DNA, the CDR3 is TGTGCCAGCAGCGTAGAGCTAGCGGGAACGAACACCGGGGAGCTGTTTTTT.